This T cell receptor beta chain is from a study of shared clonotypes between healthy human individuals. Unsorted PBMC DNA went through sequencing on ten immunoSEQ deep assay plates. The repertoire was sequenced with immunoSEQ multiplex PCR; TCRdb's copy has only in-frame clones and lacks some. The data contain about 490,000 clones, around three quarters of them seen just once; the ten biggest clones take up more than 10%. Study observations and caveats: Only blood underwent sampling, and tissue repertoires likely differ. Clonotype sharing among the donors was expected to vary with sequencing depth.

Everyone who donated was a Caucasian adult who lived in Nashville, Tennessee. The CDR3 is made up of 17 amino acids. After removal of 0 bases from V and 6 bases from J, the junction contained 13 bases not matched to a gene. Germline CDR1 is SGDLS and CDR2 is YYNGEE. Turning to this clone: Antigen: not known.

Sequencing was done on a sample of PBMCs. This receptor was obtained from a woman aged 35 to 49 in good health. Some clones in this sample may be carry-over from other donors' samples. This rearrangement joins TRBV9 to TRBJ2-3, with 7 nucleotides matching TRBD2. The CDR3 coding sequence is TGTGCCAGCAGCGTAGGGCCGAGCGGGGCCTTAGGTGATACGCAGTATTTT. Amino acids: CASSVGPSGALGDTQYF.